The entry below gives a single T cell receptor beta chain sequence along with its context. The junction shows a germline mismatch at one end, possibly a read error. This specimen belongs to a study of CD4 and CD8 cells across lung adenocarcinoma regions. Donors had localized lung adenocarcinoma, a non-small cell lung cancer. TCRdb re-called the PCR reads with MiXCR, one entry per CDR3 protein. The table shows around 25,000 distinct CDR3 sequences, with approximately 52% occurring only once. Germline CDR1 is MNHEY and CDR2 is SVGAGI. The CDR3 has 16 amino acids. The receptor comes from a male donor with lung adenocarcinoma. The CD4 and CD8 labels of this study may be unreliable. The chain carries TRBV6-5 and TRBJ2-2; 8 positions agree with TRBD1. Sequencing was performed on CD4+ T cells from the center of a lung tumor. CDR3 loop: CASSYQGQVYTDEQFF. The CDR3 region has the DNA TGTGCCAGCAGTTATCAGGGACAGGTGTACACAGATGAGCAGTTTTTT.